The table lists the clone carrying this T cell receptor beta chain with a count of one. These data belong to a study of blood T cell repertoires in COVID-19. Study background: From the United States, Italy and Spain came samples of acute and convalescent COVID-19. The analysed material was cDNA or gDNA that came from T cells, B-cell-depleted T cells, or PBMCs.

The authors' processing: Nucleated cell number was recorded as an estimate derived from reference gene primer amplification. The data were produced by immunoSEQ multiplex PCR, yet TCRdb's version contains in-frame clones alone and is incomplete. V and J calls and clone size come straight from that table; D and trimming were deduced from the DNA. The sample carries 150,000 to 200,000 clones, about 86% recorded once. Germline CDR1 MDHEN, CDR2 SYDVKM. After removal of 2 bases from V and 6 bases from J, the junction contained 25 bases not matched to a gene. The length of the CDR3 is 21 residues. The V call is TRBV28, the J call TRBJ2-7, with TRBD1 matching over 10 bases. This clonotype was sampled from a woman older than 75 with acute or convalescent COVID-19. Sequenced material: peripheral blood. The CDR3 loop is CASSLKPGTGDSRALLLEQYF. DNA of the CDR3: TGTGCCAGCAGTTTAAAACCCGGGACAGGGGACTCGAGGGCGCTGCTCCTCGAGCAGTACTTC.